This T cell receptor beta chain was sequenced in a study of blood T cell repertoires in COVID-19. For the study at large: Sites in the United States, Italy and Spain provided acute and convalescent COVID-19 samples. The analysed material was cDNA or gDNA that came from T cells, B-cell-depleted T cells, or PBMCs.

This clone appeared many times. Per the original methods: Nucleated cell number was recorded as an estimate derived from reference gene primer amplification. Repertoires were generated with immunoSEQ multiplex PCR, while TCRdb's copy carries only in-frame clones and drops some. Clonal size and the V and J genes are those of that table, whereas D and trimming came from the DNA. The table has about 140,000 clones, around three quarters seen once; the top ten hold around 13%. With 5 bases removed from V and 0 bases from J, the gap between germline ends came to 10 bases. This CDR3 region has 14 residues. Germline CDR1 reads SEHNR; CDR2 reads FQNEAQ (reference sequence).

The sample taken for sequencing was peripheral blood. The sequence came from a man at least 80 years old with acute or convalescent COVID-19. V usage is TRBV7-9 and J usage is TRBJ1-2; D might be TRBD1 (5 bases). CDR3 protein: CASSPRQPNYGYTF. In DNA, the CDR3 is TGTGCCAGCAGCCCACGACAGCCTAACTATGGCTACACCTTC.